A single sample gave rise to the 29 T cell receptor beta chains below, sequenced in a study of blood T cell repertoires in COVID-19. Sequencing was performed with immunoSEQ multiplex PCR; in TCRdb, only in-frame clones are kept and a portion is missing. Of roughly 150,000 clones in the sample, roughly 80% are singletons; the top ten hold more than 3%. Sequenced sample: PBMCs or T cells enriched from blood (not recorded which). The receptors were sampled from a woman aged 60-75 years who had recovered from COVID-19.

CDR3 sequence (DNA): TGTGCCAGCAGCAAAGTTCGGGGATTTGGGGAGACCCAGTACTTC. This gives the protein CASSKVRGFGETQYF. The chain recombines TRBV21-1 with TRBJ2-5; the D segment call TRBD2 is taken from the table without a DNA check. TRBV21-1 is a pseudogene segment. This CDR3 contains 15 residues.

This clone was recorded many times. This sequence joins TRBV19 and TRBJ1-2, with 7 bases that match TRBD1. After removal of 6 bases from V and 1 base from J, the junction contained 2 bases not matched to a gene. Per germline, CDR1 LNHDA and CDR2 SQIVND (reference sequence). The CDR3 totals 13 residues. CDR3 sequence: CASSRQGNYGYTF. The DNA of the CDR3 is TGTGCCAGTAGCAGACAGGGTAACTATGGCTACACCTTC. Using reference TRBV19 and TRBJ1-2 for the parts outside the CDR3, the full variable domain is DGGITQSPKYLFRKEGQNVTLSCEQNLNHDAMYWYRQDPGQGLRLIYYSQIVNDFQKGDIAEGYSVSREKKESFPLTVTSAQKNPTAFYLCASSRQGNYGYTFGSGTRLTVV.

This sequence joins TRBV19 and TRBJ2-7; D unclear. Germline CDR1 and CDR2: LNHDA and SQIVND (reference sequence). The CDR3 loop spans 14 amino acids. V gave up 10 bases and J gave up 2 bases, with 18 bases separating them. CDR3 bases: TGTGCCACACTCCCTTTCTATCAACCCTACGAGCAGTACTTC. Encoded protein: CATLPFYQPYEQYF.

The V call is TRBV29-1, the J call TRBJ2-1; perhaps TRBD2 as D (7 bases). Germline CDR1 SQVTM, CDR2 ANQGSEA. Trimming took off 4 bases at V and 2 bases at J, with 15 bases between the two ends. The CDR3 is 15 amino acids. The CDR3 here is CSVVGGVVPYNEQFF. In nucleotides, the CDR3 is TGCAGCGTTGTAGGGGGGGTCGTGCCCTACAATGAGCAGTTCTTC.

The rearrangement uses TRBV2 and TRBJ2-5, with 7 bases aligning to TRBD2. The germline V gene encodes CDR1 SNHLY and CDR2 FYNNEI. The CDR3 runs 15 residues. V dropped 5 bases and J dropped 1; count of bases not matched to a gene: 7. This CDR3 is CASSYGGGSQETQYF. The CDR3 nucleotides read TGTGCCAGCAGTTATGGGGGGGGATCCCAAGAGACCCAGTACTTC.

The rearrangement uses TRBV5-1 and TRBJ2-5; 7 nucleotides align to TRBD1. This CDR3 region has 14 residues. Germline trimming cut 4 bases from V and 2 bases from J; bases unmatched to any gene: 5. The germline gives CDR1 SGHRS, CDR2 YFSETQ. Written as DNA, the CDR3 is TGCGCCAGCAGCCTAGGACAGGTTCAAGAGACCCAGTACTTC. Amino acid sequence: CASSLGQVQETQYF. Full variable domain (rest looked up from reference TRBV5-1 and TRBJ2-5): KAGVTQTPRYLIKTRGQQVTLSCSPISGHRSVSWYQQTPGQGLQFLFEYFSETQRNKGNFPGRFSGRQFSNSRSEMNVSTLELGDSALYLCASSLGQVQETQYFGPGTRLLVL.

This rearrangement joins TRBV27 to TRBJ2-1, with a tentative D call TRBD2 (6 bases). Per the germline V gene, CDR1 is MNHEY and CDR2 is SMNVEV (reference sequence). V dropped 7 bases and J dropped 5 bases, with 12 bases sitting between them. The CDR3 sequence is 13 residues long. CDR3: CASTRGEDNEQFF. CDR3 in DNA: TGTGCCAGCACTCGCGGGGAAGACAATGAGCAGTTCTTC.

This clone came up a few times. This chain uses TRBV27 with TRBJ1-6; TRBD1 aligns across 12 bases. CDR1 MNHEY and CDR2 SMNVEV come from the germline V gene (reference sequence). J lost 10 bases, V lost 5 bases, and 9 bases had no gene match. The CDR3 covers 16 residues. CDR3: CASSDPGQGAKSPLHF. The CDR3 DNA is TGTGCCAGCAGTGACCCGGGACAGGGGGCGAAGTCACCCCTCCACTTT.

This clone was counted once. The chain has TRBV9 and TRBJ2-1, with a possible D match to TRBD1 (6 bases). This CDR3 comprises 15 residues. V gave up 2 bases and J gave up 2 bases, with 11 bases separating them. CDR1 SGDLS and CDR2 YYNGEE come from the germline V gene. The CDR3 nucleotides read TGTGCCAGCAGCGTCTCAGGGACACCCTACAATGAGCAGTTCTTC. This encodes CASSVSGTPYNEQFF.

V is TRBV27 and J is TRBJ1-5; tentative D call: TRBD1 (6 bases). The germline gives CDR1 MNHEY, CDR2 SMNVEV (reference sequence). The CDR3 length is 14 residues. Trimming shortened V by 3 bases and J by 11 bases, and 17 bases separated the two germline ends. The CDR3 spells CASSLIQGLGAQHF. In DNA form, the CDR3 reads TGTGCCAGCAGTTTGATCCAGGGGTTGGGGGCCCAGCATTTT.

The V gene is TRBV5-4, the J gene TRBJ2-1; 7 bases agree with TRBD1. With V trimmed by 3 bases and J by 9 bases, 3 bases remained unmatched. CDR3 length: 12 residues. Germline CDR1 is SGHNT and CDR2 is YYREEE (reference sequence). The CDR3 loop is CASSSTGFEQFF. The CDR3 region has the DNA TGTGCCAGCAGCTCGACAGGGTTTGAGCAGTTCTTC.

This chain uses TRBV7-9 with TRBJ2-7; D possibly corresponds to TRBD1 (6 bases). Deletions cut 11 bases from V and 2 bases from J, with 13 bases between. Germline V gives CDR1 SEHNR, CDR2 FQNEAQ (reference sequence). The CDR3 consists of 12 residues. CDR3 nucleotide sequence: TGTGCCCCGGCCACAGGGACCTACGAGCAGTACTTC. Translating gives CAPATGTYEQYF.

The chain links TRBV5-4 to TRBJ1-1; a possible D gene is TRBD1 (5 bases). The CDR3 sequence is 14 residues long. Germline-derived CDR1 and CDR2 are SGHNT and YYREEE (reference sequence). Trimming took off 1 base at V and 4 bases at J, with 11 bases between the two ends. This chain's CDR3 is CASSLMWQGTEAFF. In nucleotides, the CDR3 is TGTGCCAGCAGCTTGATGTGGCAGGGCACTGAAGCTTTCTTT.

The chain carries TRBV30 and TRBJ1-4, with D perhaps matching TRBD1 (5 bases). The germline CDR1 and CDR2 sequences are GTSNPN and SVGIG (reference sequence). CDR3 length: 13 residues. Deletions cut 5 bases from V and 8 bases from J, with 15 bases between. CDR3 bases: TGTGCCTGGCAGGGTTTGGTAAAAGAAAAACTGTTTTTT. As protein: CAWQGLVKEKLFF.

This clone was seen a single time. V usage is TRBV24-1 and J usage is TRBJ2-3; 7 positions agree with TRBD2. J gave up 3 bases and V 6 bases, and 8 bases lay outside the gene matches. This CDR3 is built from 15 residues. Per germline, CDR1 KGHDR and CDR2 SFDVKD. The CDR3, as DNA: TGTGCCACCAGTTTCACAGGCGGGGGTACAGATACGCAGTATTTT. It is translated as CATSFTGGGTDTQYF.

This clone has a single count. The chain links TRBV2 to TRBJ1-3; D gene ambiguous. V lost 4 bases, J lost 3 bases, and 7 bases lay in between. The CDR3 loop spans 13 amino acids. Germline V gene sequence: CDR1 SNHLY, CDR2 FYNNEI. CDR3 loop: CASSGGVGNTIYF. CDR3 coding DNA: TGTGCCAGCAGTGGGGGAGTTGGAAACACCATATATTTT.

The chain uses TRBV12-3 or TRBV12-4 and TRBJ2-7, with 8 bases that match TRBD2. The length of the CDR3 is 13 residues. J gave up 7 bases and V 11 bases, and 13 bases lay outside the gene matches. Written as DNA, the CDR3 is TGTGCCTCTCGCTCGGGGGGGGCCTTGGAGCAGTACTTC. The encoded protein is CASRSGGALEQYF.

The chain combines TRBV11-2 with TRBJ2-1; D is possibly TRBD2 (6 bases). This CDR3 comprises 17 residues. The V end was cut by 2 bases, the J end by 3 bases, with 17 bases between. The V gene's germline CDR1 is SGHAT and CDR2 FQNNGV. As DNA, the CDR3 is TGTGCCAGCAGCTTAAAGGGAGGCAGGGACTTCTACAATGAGCAGTTCTTC. It specifies CASSLKGGRDFYNEQFF.

The J gene is TRBJ2-3, the V gene TRBV29-1; 8 bases match TRBD2. This CDR3 region has 16 residues. CDR1 is SQVTM and CDR2 is ANQGSEA in the germline V gene. V trimming: 5 bases; J trimming: 2 bases; junction bases outside the gene matches: 12. CDR3: CSVTPGGKYNTDTQYF. Here the CDR3 DNA reads TGCAGCGTTACCCCGGGGGGGAAATATAACACAGATACGCAGTATTTT.

The rearrangement uses TRBV6-5 and TRBJ1-3; D gene ambiguous. V lost 6 bases, J lost 0 bases, and 6 bases lay in between. The CDR3 extends over 13 amino acids. CDR1 and CDR2 (germline): MNHEY, SVGAGI. For the CDR3, the DNA is TGTGCCAGCAGACTGATCTCTGGAAACACCATATATTTT. Encoded protein: CASRLISGNTIYF.

The genes are TRBV5-1 and TRBJ1-1; 7 nucleotides agree with TRBD1. Germline CDR1 reads SGHRS; CDR2 reads YFSETQ. J was trimmed by 3 bases and V by 5 bases; bases with no gene match: 10. The CDR3 length is 15 residues. The CDR3 region has the DNA TGCGCCAGCAGTCCCTTACAGGGGAAGCACACTGAAGCTTTCTTT. Encoded protein: CASSPLQGKHTEAFF.

V and J are TRBV5-1 and TRBJ1-2; maybe TRBD1 (6 bases). V lost 4 bases and J 2 bases, leaving 15 bases between the germline ends. This CDR3 is built from 15 residues. Germline V gene data show CDR1 as SGHRS and CDR2 as YFSETQ. The CDR3 DNA reads as TGCGCCAGCAGCCCGCGAGGGGGGGAGAACTATGGCTACACCTTC. Its protein product is CASSPRGGENYGYTF.

The DNA of the CDR3 is TGCAGCGTTTGGGGCGGCAGCACAGATACGCAGTATTTT. It codes for CSVWGGSTDTQYF. This chain uses TRBV29-1 with TRBJ2-3, with a tentative D call TRBD1 (5 bases). Germline V lookup: CDR1 SQVTM, CDR2 ANQGSEA. The V gene lost 5 bases and the J gene lost 0 bases, with 9 bases spanning the gap. The CDR3 loop spans 13 amino acids.

This rearrangement joins TRBV5-4 to TRBJ2-5; TRBD2 might be the D (7 bases). CDR3 size: 14 residues. Trimming pared 4 bases from V and 4 bases from J, leaving 14 bases between. Germline-derived CDR1 and CDR2 are SGHNT and YYREEE (reference sequence). DNA of the CDR3: TGTGCCAGCAGCCTAGGGGGGGTGGGAGAGACCCAGTACTTC. Translating it yields CASSLGGVGETQYF.

This clone came up once. This chain connects TRBV14 to TRBJ2-2; no definite D call. Looked up from germline, CDR1 is SGHDN and CDR2 is FVKESK. V lost 0 bases and J lost 1, with 6 bases in between. This CDR3 contains 15 residues. The CDR3 sequence is CASSQERKNTGELFF. DNA for the CDR3: TGTGCCAGCAGCCAAGAGCGGAAGAACACCGGGGAGCTGTTTTTT.

The chain links TRBV27 to TRBJ2-5, with TRBD1 matching over 8 bases. J lost 5 bases, V lost 5 bases, and 4 bases had no gene match. The V gene's germline CDR1 is MNHEY and CDR2 SMNVEV (reference sequence). The CDR3 runs to 13 residues. The chain's CDR3 is CASSGTGRETQYF. CDR3 DNA: TGTGCCAGCAGTGGGACAGGAAGGGAGACCCAGTACTTC.

The V gene is TRBV12-3 or TRBV12-4, the J gene TRBJ1-2; TRBD1 aligns across 7 bases. V lost 8 bases, J lost 7 bases, and 7 bases stayed unmatched. The CDR3 extends over 12 amino acids. Here the CDR3 DNA reads TGTGCCAGCCGGGACAGATCATCTGGCTACACCTTC. Translated: CASRDRSSGYTF.

This sequence joins TRBV19 and TRBJ1-1; 9 bases line up with TRBD1. V was clipped by 5 bases and J by 2 bases; unmatched bases: 9. The germline CDR1 and CDR2 sequences are LNHDA and SQIVND (reference sequence). This CDR3 has 16 residues. CDR3 in DNA: TGTGCCAGTAGTGCACGGACGGGACAGGGTAACACTGAAGCTTTCTTT. Amino acid sequence: CASSARTGQGNTEAFF. The variable domain in full, with the rest retrieved from reference TRBV19 and TRBJ1-1, is DGGITQSPKYLFRKEGQNVTLSCEQNLNHDAMYWYRQDPGQGLRLIYYSQIVNDFQKGDIAEGYSVSREKKESFPLTVTSAQKNPTAFYLCASSARTGQGNTEAFFGQGTRLTVV.

The chain joins TRBV2 to TRBJ2-7; 7 bases are a match to TRBD1. This CDR3 contains 13 residues. Per the germline V gene, CDR1 is SNHLY and CDR2 is FYNNEI. Losses at the gene ends were 7 bases for V and 2 bases for J; bases not matched to a gene: 5. CDR3 sequence reads: CASKQGLPYEQYF. CDR3 bases: TGTGCCAGCAAACAGGGGCTCCCCTACGAGCAGTACTTC.